What follows are 6 T cell receptor beta chains derived from one specimen sequenced in a study of T cells after posttransplantation cyclophosphamide. Only in-frame clones appear in the TCRdb table, and some are missing; sequencing was by immunoSEQ multiplex PCR. The table lists 51,000 or so clones, 90% to 95% of them singletons, with about 3% in the top ten. The sequenced sample consisted of PBMCs. The receptors stem from a woman younger than 45 in good health and a related stem cell transplant donor.

The rearrangement links TRBV7-9 to TRBJ2-5, with TRBD1 matching 7 bases. Unmatched junction bases numbered 17, after V lost 5 bases and J lost 5 bases. The CDR3 extends over 17 amino acids. The germline CDR1 and CDR2 sequences are SEHNR and FQNEAQ (reference sequence). DNA of the CDR3: TGTGCCAGCAGCCAAAACAGGGGAGATCGTCGAGGGGAGACCCAGTACTTC. The encoded protein is CASSQNRGDRRGETQYF.

V usage is TRBV2 and J usage is TRBJ1-2; 8 bases fit TRBD1. J gave up 8 bases and V 6 bases, and 14 bases lay outside the gene matches. The germline CDR1 and CDR2 sequences are SNHLY and FYNNEI. CDR3 length: 15 residues. CDR3 DNA: TGTGCCAGCAGAGCCGACGTGGACAGGGTGGGAGGCTACACCTTC. This sequence encodes CASRADVDRVGGYTF.

The chain carries TRBV4-1 and TRBJ1-1; 10 bases align to TRBD1. The CDR3 covers 15 residues. CDR1 MGHRA and CDR2 YSYEKL come from the germline V gene. Trimming removed 4 bases from V and 5 bases from J; junction bases left unmatched: 7. CDR3 loop: CASSPQRTGGTEAFF. The DNA of the CDR3 is TGCGCCAGCAGCCCACAGCGGACAGGGGGGACTGAAGCTTTCTTT.

J is TRBJ1-2 and V is TRBV18, with 7 bases aligning to TRBD1. Trimming at V came to 2 bases and at J to 4 bases, leaving 4 bases not matched to a gene. CDR1 and CDR2 from the germline V gene are KGHSH and LQKENI. This CDR3 spans 14 amino acids. CDR3 sequence: CASSPDRALYGYTF. The DNA of the CDR3 is TGTGCCAGCTCACCAGACAGGGCCCTCTATGGCTACACCTTC. Full variable domain (missing parts from reference TRBV18 and TRBJ1-2): NAGVMQNPRHLVRRRGQEARLRCSPMKGHSHVYWYRQLPEEGLKFMVYLQKENIIDESGMPKERFSAEFPKEGPSILRIQQVVRGDSAAYFCASSPDRALYGYTFGSGTRLTVV.

This rearrangement joins TRBV7-9 to TRBJ2-2; a possible D gene is TRBD1 (6 bases). Trimming took 4 bases from V and 6 from J, leaving 24 bases between them. CDR3 length: 18 residues. Per the germline V gene, CDR1 is SEHNR and CDR2 is FQNEAQ (reference sequence). The CDR3 protein is CASSSITRVTGMAGELFF. The CDR3, as DNA: TGTGCCAGCAGCTCTATCACTCGGGTAACAGGGATGGCCGGGGAGCTGTTTTTT.

This sequence joins TRBV6-5 and TRBJ1-2; D is undetermined. Trimming shortened V by 5 bases and J by 8 bases, and 15 bases separated the two germline ends. There are 13 residues in the CDR3. Germline lookup yields CDR1 MNHEY and CDR2 SVGAGI. CDR3 coding DNA: TGTGCCAGCAGTATGTTGTTAACCCGGGGCTACACCTTC. This gives the protein CASSMLLTRGYTF.